Following are 28 T cell receptor beta chains from one sample sequenced in a study of OX40 agonist ivuxolimab in advanced cancers. TCRdb keeps only in-frame clones here, not all; method: immunoSEQ multiplex PCR. The table has some 87,000 clones, 90% to 95% seen once. Sequencing was performed on CD4+ or CD8+ T cells sorted from blood, taken in a trial of the OX40 agonist ivuxolimab. These receptors originate from an adult with an advanced solid tumor such as melanoma, head and neck, liver or kidney cancer.

The V call is TRBV6-5, the J call TRBJ1-1; D is perhaps TRBD1 (6 bases). CDR1 is MNHEY and CDR2 is SVGAGI in the germline V gene. The CDR3 covers 15 residues. Trimming stripped 2 bases from V and 1 base from J, with 11 bases between. CDR3 sequence (DNA): TGTGCCAGCAGTTACGACACCAGGGGGAACACTGAAGCTTTCTTT. It translates to CASSYDTRGNTEAFF.

The CDR3 sequence is CASTPLAADQPQHF. DNA of the CDR3: TGTGCCAGTACCCCCTTGGCAGCCGATCAGCCCCAGCATTTT. The chain joins TRBV19 to TRBJ1-5, with unresolved D. The V gene lost 7 bases and the J gene lost 5 bases, with 15 bases spanning the gap. CDR1 LNHDA and CDR2 SQIVND come from the germline V gene (reference sequence). The CDR3 has 14 residues.

The V and J genes are TRBV13 and TRBJ1-1; D gene uncertain. The CDR3 has 17 amino acids. The germline V gene encodes CDR1 PRHDT and CDR2 FYEKMQ (reference sequence). V was clipped by 4 bases and J by 0 bases, with 18 bases between them. CDR3 residues: CASSSKYAGMVNTEAFF. The CDR3 DNA reads as TGTGCCAGCAGCTCAAAGTACGCGGGGATGGTGAACACTGAAGCTTTCTTT.

This sequence joins TRBV2 and TRBJ2-5; D gene ambiguous. Germline V gene lookup returns CDR1 SNHLY and CDR2 FYNNEI. This CDR3 is 11 amino acids long. The ends were cut back, 8 bases at V and 2 bases at J, with 6 bases in the middle. CDR3 loop: CASPLQETQYF. In DNA, the CDR3 is TGTGCCAGCCCCCTTCAAGAGACCCAGTACTTC.

The chain joins TRBV15 to TRBJ2-5; 12 positions agree with TRBD2. The J segment lost 0 bases and the V segment lost 5 bases, leaving 16 bases of the junction unmatched. CDR3 size: 20 residues. From germline, CDR1 is LNHNV and CDR2 YYDKDF (reference sequence). CDR3 nucleotide sequence: TGTGCCACCAGCTCACCCCCGGGACTAGCGGGTCGCCCCAACCAAGAGACCCAGTACTTC. Translated, it gives CATSSPPGLAGRPNQETQYF. The variable domain in full, with the rest retrieved from reference TRBV15 and TRBJ2-5, is DAMVIQNPRYQVTQFGKPVTLSCSQTLNHNVMYWYQQKSSQAPKLLFHYYDKDFNNEADTPDNFQSRRPNTSFCFLDIRSPGLGDTAMYLCATSSPPGLAGRPNQETQYFGPGTRLLVL.

The V and J genes are TRBV12-5 and TRBJ2-2; tentatively, D is TRBD1 (6 bases). Trimming cost V 3 bases and J 3 bases, with 11 bases left between them. CDR3 length: 15 residues. CDR1 is LGHNT and CDR2 is FRNRAP in the germline V gene. DNA for the CDR3: TGTGCTAGTGGTTTTCAGGGGACGGACACCGGGGAGCTGTTTTTT. Protein sequence: CASGFQGTDTGELFF.

The chain uses TRBV19 and TRBJ1-1; D is unclear. Trimming shortened V by 5 bases and J by 8 bases, and 9 bases separated the two germline ends. Germline CDR1 reads LNHDA; CDR2 reads SQIVND (reference sequence). CDR3 length: 11 amino acids. This CDR3 is CASSQRSEAFF. In DNA form, the CDR3 reads TGTGCCAGTAGTCAGCGGAGCGAAGCTTTCTTT.

The chain is built from TRBV7-2 and TRBJ2-1; 15 nucleotides agree with TRBD2. V shed 4 bases, J shed 6 bases, and the junction held 4 bases outside the gene matches. CDR1 is SGHTA, CDR2 FQGNSA, per germline. The CDR3 contains 16 residues. The CDR3 DNA follows: TGTGCCAGCAGCTCCGGGACTAGCGGGGGGACCAATGAGCAGTTCTTC. Protein product: CASSSGTSGGTNEQFF.

V and J are TRBV6-6 and TRBJ1-1, with no clear D. The CDR3 covers 11 residues. CDR1 is MNHNY and CDR2 is SVGAGI in the germline V gene (reference sequence). V was cut by 6 bases and J by 11 bases, with 13 bases left in between. The CDR3 loop is CASSSLGKAFF. The CDR3 coding sequence is TGTGCCAGCAGCTCCCTGGGGAAGGCTTTCTTT.

V usage is TRBV27 and J usage is TRBJ1-1; 7 nucleotides align to TRBD1. Germline CDR1 is MNHEY and CDR2 is SMNVEV (reference sequence). Germline trimming cut 5 bases from V and 1 base from J; bases unmatched to any gene: 7. The CDR3 contains 15 residues. The DNA of the CDR3 is TGTGCCAGCAGTCCTCGACAGGGATCGAACACTGAAGCTTTCTTT. Translation: CASSPRQGSNTEAFF.

The chain has TRBV7-2 and TRBJ2-3; 10 nucleotides match TRBD2. CDR3 length: 16 amino acids. Germline V gives CDR1 SGHTA, CDR2 FQGNSA. Trimming at V came to 4 bases and at J to 3 bases, leaving 7 bases not matched to a gene. CDR3: CASSYLLAGTTDTQYF. Written as DNA, the CDR3 is TGTGCCAGCAGCTACTTACTAGCGGGAACTACAGATACGCAGTATTTT.

V and J are TRBV21-1 and TRBJ2-5; whether TRBD1, the table's D call, matches the DNA was not checked. TRBV21-1 corresponds to a pseudogene. The CDR3 is made up of 16 amino acids. CDR3 sequence (DNA): TGTGCCAGCAGCAAAGGGGGGACAGACCTCCAAGAGACCCAGTACTTC. Its protein product is CASSKGGTDLQETQYF.

This chain connects TRBV9 to TRBJ2-5; D gene unclear. This CDR3 region has 16 residues. Germline CDR1 is SGDLS and CDR2 is YYNGEE. The V and J ends lost 4 bases and 1 base respectively, with 17 bases between them. Written as DNA, the CDR3 is TGTGCCAGCAGCCCTGCCCAAGTGTCTACCCAAGAGACCCAGTACTTC. Residues: CASSPAQVSTQETQYF.

V usage is TRBV11-2 and J usage is TRBJ2-7; D assignment may be TRBD1 or TRBD2 (5 bases each). Germline V gene sequence: CDR1 SGHAT, CDR2 FQNNGV. There are 14 residues in the CDR3. The V gene lost 3 bases and the J gene lost 1 base, with 10 bases spanning the gap. The CDR3 protein is CASSFRDGSYEQYF. CDR3 bases: TGTGCCAGCAGCTTTAGGGACGGGTCCTACGAGCAGTACTTC.

The chain is built from TRBV5-1 and TRBJ2-5; no clear D. V lost 0 bases and J lost 3, with 9 bases in between. The CDR3 is 14 amino acids. Germline V gene lookup returns CDR1 SGHRS and CDR2 YFSETQ. CDR3 in amino acids: CASSLGHIEETQYF. The CDR3 DNA is TGCGCCAGCAGCTTGGGACACATAGAAGAGACCCAGTACTTC.

CDR3 sequence: CASSGTVPYEQYF. In DNA form, the CDR3 reads TGTGCCAGCAGCGGGACAGTTCCCTACGAGCAGTACTTC. The rearrangement joins TRBV28 to TRBJ2-7, with 7 positions matching TRBD1. The CDR3 contains 13 residues. Germline trimming cut 6 bases from V and 2 bases from J; bases unmatched to any gene: 4. CDR1 and CDR2 from the germline V gene are MDHEN and SYDVKM.

This clone was counted only a few times. The chain uses TRBV7-2 and TRBJ1-1, with D unclear. CDR3 length equals 13 residues. The germline gives CDR1 SGHTA, CDR2 FQGNSA. Trimming shortened V by 5 bases and J by 3 bases, and 10 bases separated the two germline ends. The CDR3 region is CASSIRHDTEAFF. Here the CDR3 DNA reads TGTGCCAGCAGCATTCGACACGACACTGAAGCTTTCTTT.

The chain joins TRBV6-5 to TRBJ1-2; D ambiguous. Trimming stripped 1 base from V and 4 bases from J, with 7 bases between. This CDR3 is built from 13 residues. Germline assignment: CDR1 MNHEY and CDR2 SVGAGI. The CDR3 region has the DNA TGTGCCAGCAGTTACTTACTGGGCTATGGCTACACCTTC. Translated: CASSYLLGYGYTF.

The gene calls are TRBV5-1 and TRBJ1-1; 9 bases line up with TRBD1. V gave up 3 bases and J gave up 0 bases; unmatched junction bases: 6. From germline, CDR1 is SGHRS and CDR2 YFSETQ. The CDR3 extends over 16 amino acids. CDR3 in amino acids: CASSSGQGSMNTEAFF. In nucleotides, the CDR3 is TGCGCCAGCAGCTCGGGACAGGGAAGCATGAACACTGAAGCTTTCTTT.

V is TRBV2 and J is TRBJ1-2; 7 bases align to TRBD1. The CDR3 sequence is 15 residues long. Germline loops: CDR1 SNHLY, CDR2 FYNNEI. The junction had 9 bases not matched to a gene; V was cut back by 5 bases and J by 3 bases. The CDR3 loop is CASSQGTAGYYGYTF. CDR3 nucleotides: TGTGCCAGCAGTCAGGGGACAGCAGGTTACTATGGCTACACCTTC.

The chain combines TRBV30 with TRBJ1-2; no clear D gene. The CDR3 loop spans 14 amino acids. V lost 0 bases and J 6 bases, leaving 14 bases between the germline ends. CDR1 and CDR2 from the germline V gene are GTSNPN and SVGIG (reference sequence). Here the CDR3 reads CAWSVLFFEDGYTF. Here the CDR3 DNA reads TGTGCCTGGAGTGTACTCTTTTTTGAGGATGGCTACACCTTC.

The rearrangement links TRBV4-3 to TRBJ2-5, with 7 bases matching TRBD2. The V gene end was trimmed by 4 bases and the J gene end by 5 bases; junction bases not matched to a gene: 10. The CDR3 consists of 15 residues. Per the germline V gene, CDR1 is LGHNA and CDR2 is YSLEER. Here the CDR3 reads CASSPGLDYWETQYF. The DNA for the CDR3 is TGCGCCAGCAGCCCTGGACTAGACTATTGGGAGACCCAGTACTTC.

This clone was detected a few times. The chain recombines TRBV6-6 with TRBJ2-2, with D perhaps matching TRBD1 (6 bases). Between the trimmed V and J ends, which lost 7 bases and 8 bases, there was a span of 23 bases. This CDR3 region has 16 residues. Germline CDR1 MNHNY, CDR2 SVGAGI (reference sequence). The DNA for the CDR3 is TGTGCCAGCATCCCCACAGGGCATCCCCCGAGGGGGGAGCTGTTTTTT. Translating gives CASIPTGHPPRGELFF.

The J gene is TRBJ1-6, the V gene TRBV2; possibly TRBD1 for D (5 bases). Trimming removed 0 bases at V and 7 bases at J, with 13 bases between. In germline, CDR1 is SNHLY, CDR2 FYNNEI. The length of the CDR3 is 16 residues. The CDR3 protein is CASSEAGAGNNSPLHF. DNA for the CDR3: TGTGCCAGCAGTGAAGCTGGGGCAGGGAACAATTCACCCCTCCACTTT.

The chain combines TRBV5-1 with TRBJ1-3, with TRBD1 identical over 10 bases. The CDR3 is 15 amino acids. Trimming removed 5 bases from V and 4 bases from J; junction bases left unmatched: 6. CDR1 and CDR2 (germline): SGHRS, YFSETQ. The chain's CDR3 is CASRPPGQGGNTIYF. CDR3 sequence (DNA): TGCGCCAGCAGACCACCGGGACAGGGGGGAAACACCATATATTTT. The full variable domain, rest sourced from reference TRBV5-1 and TRBJ1-3, is KAGVTQTPRYLIKTRGQQVTLSCSPISGHRSVSWYQQTPGQGLQFLFEYFSETQRNKGNFPGRFSGRQFSNSRSEMNVSTLELGDSALYLCASRPPGQGGNTIYFGEGSWLTVV.

The chain joins TRBV5-4 to TRBJ2-3; 7 bases map to TRBD2. Germline V gives CDR1 SGHNT, CDR2 YYREEE (reference sequence). Unmatched junction bases numbered 3, after V lost 2 bases and J lost 3 bases. This CDR3 region has 14 residues. CDR3 loop: CASSLAGRTDTQYF. In DNA, the CDR3 is TGTGCCAGCAGCTTAGCCGGGAGGACAGATACGCAGTATTTT.

Only a few counts were recorded for this clone. The rearrangement joins TRBV28 to TRBJ1-1; D gene ambiguous. This CDR3 is 14 amino acids long. Per the germline V gene, CDR1 is MDHEN and CDR2 is SYDVKM. Trimming pared 2 bases from V and 1 base from J, leaving 8 bases between. This CDR3 is CASSLHSGNTEAFF. CDR3 DNA sequence: TGTGCCAGCAGTTTACATTCAGGGAACACTGAAGCTTTCTTT.

This chain connects TRBV28 to TRBJ1-1, with D possibly being TRBD1 (6 bases). The CDR3 extends over 14 amino acids. The V gene lost 6 bases and the J gene lost 3 bases, with 14 bases spanning the gap. Germline CDR1 is MDHEN and CDR2 is SYDVKM. The CDR3 region has the DNA TGTGCCAGCAGACCCGGGACATTGGACACTGAAGCTTTCTTT. The encoded protein is CASRPGTLDTEAFF.